The 29 T cell receptor beta chains in this list originate from one sample, sequenced in a study of T cell responses to AZD1222 COVID-19 vaccine (dated by TCRdb to the early 2020s). The protocol used for the library was the immunoSEQ multiplex PCR assay. TCRdb carries this immuneACCESS record with in-frame sequences only. Its versions omit some clonotypes, under half of them owing to an unresolved V gene in the studies checked, with the rest unexplained. For this sample the table gives 110,000 to 150,000 clones, of which around 89% were detected only once. About 1.5% of the sample goes to the ten largest clones. The time point label, as the study defines it: baseline before first vaccination. Sequences were derived from peripheral blood, sampled on day 0 of AZD1222 vaccination. These receptors came from an adult in good health.

CDR3: CASSVAGGNTEAFF. The CDR3 DNA is TGTGCCAGCAGTGTTGCAGGGGGGAACACTGAAGCTTTCTTT. This rearrangement joins TRBV2 to TRBJ1-1; TRBD1 matches at 7 bases. This CDR3 comprises 14 residues. V trimming: 4 bases; J trimming: 1 base; junction bases outside the gene matches: 3. Germline CDR1 and CDR2: SNHLY and FYNNEI.

This chain joins TRBV5-4 and TRBJ1-1; TRBD1 might be the D (5 bases). Germline values: CDR1 SGHNT, CDR2 YYREEE (reference sequence). Trimming shortened V by 5 bases and J by 5 bases, and 16 bases separated the two germline ends. This CDR3 region has 14 residues. The CDR3 here is CASSPSRGITEAFF. CDR3 nucleotide sequence: TGTGCCAGCAGTCCTAGTCGGGGGATTACTGAAGCTTTCTTT. The entire variable domain, with the rest obtained from reference TRBV5-4 and TRBJ1-1, is as follows: ETGVTQSPTHLIKTRGQQVTLRCSSQSGHNTVSWYQQALGQGPQFIFQYYREEENGRGNFPPRFSGLQFPNYSSELNVNALELDDSALYLCASSPSRGITEAFFGQGTRLTVV.

The CDR3 sequence is CASSVEGQGFSGNTIYF. CDR3 nucleotides: TGTGCCAGCAGTGTCGAGGGACAGGGGTTCTCTGGAAACACCATATATTTT. This chain uses TRBV2 with TRBJ1-3; 10 bases line up with TRBD1. V lost 4 bases, J lost 0 bases, and 6 bases stayed unmatched. Germline V gene data show CDR1 as SNHLY and CDR2 as FYNNEI. The CDR3 is made up of 17 amino acids.

The chain combines TRBV14 with TRBJ2-5, with a possible D match to TRBD2 (6 bases). V lost 3 bases and J 1 base, leaving 6 bases between the germline ends. Germline V lookup: CDR1 SGHDN, CDR2 FVKESK. This CDR3 is built from 13 residues. CDR3 sequence reads: CASSQGGQETQYF. CDR3 in DNA: TGTGCCAGCAGCCAGGGGGGCCAAGAGACCCAGTACTTC.

This clone has a handful of counts. This chain uses TRBV19 with TRBJ2-1; 13 nucleotides line up with TRBD2. CDR3 length: 15 amino acids. Germline loops: CDR1 LNHDA, CDR2 SQIVND (reference sequence). The trim removed 3 bases at V and 6 bases at J, leaving 2 bases unmatched. CDR3 region: CASSITSGRANEQFF. The DNA of the CDR3 is TGTGCCAGTAGTATTACTAGCGGGAGGGCCAATGAGCAGTTCTTC.

The chain couples TRBV21-1 to TRBJ2-7; the table calls TRBD2, which could not be checked here. TRBV21-1 is a pseudogene segment. CDR3 length equals 15 residues. This CDR3 reads CASSKRGMNSYEQYF. In DNA, the CDR3 is TGTGCCAGCAGCAAACGCGGCATGAACTCCTACGAGCAGTACTTC.

The J gene is TRBJ1-5, the V gene TRBV18; no clear D. The ends were cut back, 5 bases at V and 2 bases at J, with 10 bases in the middle. The germline gives CDR1 KGHSH, CDR2 LQKENI. The CDR3 consists of 14 residues. The CDR3 sequence is CASSTLKGNQPQHF. The CDR3 DNA follows: TGTGCCAGCTCAACTCTTAAGGGCAATCAGCCCCAGCATTTT.

The rearrangement links TRBV7-8 to TRBJ1-5; possibly TRBD1 for D (5 bases). V lost 1 base to trimming and J lost 0 bases, with 10 bases between them. This CDR3 is 16 amino acids long. CDR1 and CDR2 from the germline V gene are SGHVS and FQNEAQ. In DNA form, the CDR3 reads TGTGCCAGCAGCTTAGAGGGGATTTATAGCAATCAGCCCCAGCATTTT. Protein: CASSLEGIYSNQPQHF.

The chain is built from TRBV6-5 and TRBJ2-3; possibly TRBD2 for D (6 bases). V gave up 0 bases and J gave up 5 bases, with 15 bases separating them. The CDR3 totals 16 residues. The V gene's germline CDR1 is MNHEY and CDR2 SVGAGI. In DNA form, the CDR3 reads TGTGCCAGCAGTTACTCGAGGTTCGACGGGGGAGATACGCAGTATTTT. This encodes CASSYSRFDGGDTQYF.

V usage is TRBV10-3 and J usage is TRBJ2-1; 7 bases align to TRBD1. The CDR3 runs 15 residues. With V trimmed by 6 bases and J by 7 bases, 12 bases remained unmatched. Germline-derived CDR1 and CDR2 are ENHRY and SYGVKD. CDR3 DNA sequence: TGTGCCATCAGGACTGAACCGGGACAGACAAATGAGCAGTTCTTC. It translates to CAIRTEPGQTNEQFF.

This clone was recorded once. The V and J genes are TRBV6-5 and TRBJ1-1, with unresolved D. V shed 3 bases and J shed 9 bases, with 20 bases lying between them. The CDR3 consists of 15 residues. From germline, CDR1 is MNHEY and CDR2 SVGAGI. The CDR3, as DNA: TGTGCCAGCAGTTATGTCCCGGCCGGGAGTAGGAAAGCTTTCTTT. This codes for CASSYVPAGSRKAFF.

This sequence joins TRBV14 and TRBJ1-4; 7 bases line up with TRBD1. The germline CDR1 and CDR2 sequences are SGHDN and FVKESK. V shed 1 base and J 3 bases; nucleotides not matched to a gene: 2. The CDR3 sequence is 15 residues long. In nucleotides, the CDR3 is TGTGCCAGCAGCCAAGGCGGGACAGCTAATGAAAAACTGTTTTTT. It yields the protein CASSQGGTANEKLFF.

This clone was observed a single time. The chain joins TRBV19 to TRBJ2-2; D is ambiguous. Trimming took 3 bases from V and 3 from J, leaving 8 bases between them. This CDR3 is built from 14 residues. Germline-derived CDR1 and CDR2 are LNHDA and SQIVND (reference sequence). CDR3 amino acids: CASSITGDTGELFF. DNA of the CDR3: TGTGCCAGTAGTATTACTGGGGACACCGGGGAGCTGTTTTTT.

This clone has only a few counts. This chain connects TRBV4-1 to TRBJ2-7; TRBD2 might be the D (7 bases). Germline assignment: CDR1 MGHRA and CDR2 YSYEKL. The V end was cut by 0 bases, the J end by 2 bases, with 11 bases between. This CDR3 has 15 amino acids. The CDR3 is CASSQEGRGPYEQYF. CDR3 sequence (DNA): TGCGCCAGCAGCCAAGAGGGGCGGGGGCCCTACGAGCAGTACTTC.

In this sample, this clone turned up a few times. This chain links TRBV24-1 with TRBJ2-7; possible D gene TRBD1, 5 bases. Germline V gene data show CDR1 as KGHDR and CDR2 as SFDVKD. This CDR3 spans 12 amino acids. Trimming removed 4 bases from V and 12 bases from J, with 15 bases in between. The CDR3 DNA reads TGTGCCACCAGTGACCCAGGGTTTCCTCCGTACTTC. Its translation is CATSDPGFPPYF.

The rearrangement uses TRBV4-1 and TRBJ2-2, with 10 positions matching TRBD2. The length of the CDR3 is 17 residues. The germline gives CDR1 MGHRA, CDR2 YSYEKL. Unmatched junction bases numbered 8, after V lost 4 bases and J lost 3 bases. CDR3 protein: CASSRTSGRAYTGELFF. The CDR3 nucleotides read TGCGCCAGCAGCCGGACGAGCGGGAGGGCCTACACCGGGGAGCTGTTTTTT.

The chain uses TRBV7-8 and TRBJ2-2; 8 bases match TRBD2. Losses at the gene ends were 7 bases for V and 6 bases for J; bases not matched to a gene: 10. The CDR3 runs 15 residues. The germline V gene encodes CDR1 SGHVS and CDR2 FQNEAQ. The CDR3 nucleotides read TGTGCCAGCAACTTCCACCGACTAGCGCCCGGGGAGCTGTTTTTT. It codes for CASNFHRLAPGELFF.

This clone appeared a single time. The rearrangement links TRBV14 to TRBJ2-3; D gene unclear. The V and J ends lost 5 bases and 8 bases respectively, with 8 bases between them. The CDR3 runs to 11 residues. Germline values: CDR1 SGHDN, CDR2 FVKESK. The CDR3 is CASSSQVTQYF. In nucleotides, the CDR3 is TGTGCCAGCAGCAGTCAGGTTACGCAGTATTTT. The whole variable domain, filled in from reference TRBV14 and TRBJ2-3, reads EAGVTQFPSHSVIEKGQTVTLRCDPISGHDNLYWYRRVMGKEIKFLLHFVKESKQDESGMPNNRFLAERTGGTYSTLKVQPAELEDSGVYFCASSSQVTQYFGPGTRLTVL.

The chain recombines TRBV9 with TRBJ1-2; D gene ambiguous. CDR3 size: 12 residues. V shed 3 bases and J shed 7 bases, with 10 bases lying between them. The germline V gene has CDR1 SGDLS and CDR2 YYNGEE. CDR3 loop: CASSEHSTGYTF. CDR3 sequence (DNA): TGTGCCAGCAGCGAGCACAGCACTGGCTACACCTTC. Based on the CDR3 plus reference TRBV9 and TRBJ1-2, the full variable domain is DSGVTQTPKHLITATGQRVTLRCSPRSGDLSVYWYQQSLDQGLQFLIQYYNGEERAKGNILERFSAQQFPDLHSELNLSSLELGDSALYFCASSEHSTGYTFGSGTRLTVV.

The chain has TRBV6-4 and TRBJ2-1, with 11 bases matching TRBD2. The germline CDR1 and CDR2 sequences are MRHNA and SNTAGT. The CDR3 loop spans 15 amino acids. V shed 3 bases, J shed 5 bases, and the junction held 3 bases outside the gene matches. The CDR3 protein is CASSELAGANNEQFF. The CDR3 nucleotides are TGTGCCAGCAGTGAACTAGCGGGAGCTAACAATGAGCAGTTCTTC.

This rearrangement joins TRBV7-9 to TRBJ1-2; 7 nucleotides align to TRBD1. Germline-derived CDR1 and CDR2 are SEHNR and FQNEAQ (reference sequence). The CDR3 runs to 16 residues. Germline trimming cut 5 bases from V and 3 bases from J; bases unmatched to any gene: 12. The DNA for the CDR3 is TGTGCCAGCAGCCCTAATCCGGGACAGCCCTACTATGGCTACACCTTC. It translates to CASSPNPGQPYYGYTF.

This chain uses TRBV7-9 with TRBJ1-6; 7 nucleotides match TRBD1. The CDR3 covers 13 residues. CDR1 SEHNR and CDR2 FQNEAQ come from the germline V gene (reference sequence). The V gene end was trimmed by 4 bases and the J gene end by 10 bases; junction bases not matched to a gene: 4. The CDR3 DNA is TGTGCCAGCAGCTGGGACAGCCAGTCACCCCTCCACTTT. Amino acids: CASSWDSQSPLHF. The full variable domain, in which reference TRBV7-9 and TRBJ1-6 provide the parts outside the CDR3, is DTGVSQNPRHKITKRGQNVTFRCDPISEHNRLYWYRQTLGQGPEFLTYFQNEAQLEKSRLLSDRFSAERPKGSFSTLEIQRTEQGDSAMYLCASSWDSQSPLHFGNGTRLTVT.

DNA for the CDR3: TGTGCCAGCAGCCACAGACTAGCGGTTCAAGGAACCTACGAGCAGTACTTC. Its protein product is CASSHRLAVQGTYEQYF. This chain links TRBV3-1 (or the pseudogene TRBV3-2) with TRBJ2-7; 9 nucleotides agree with TRBD2. The CDR3 has 17 residues. V was clipped by 3 bases and J by 2 bases; unmatched bases: 11. Germline CDR1 is LGHDT and CDR2 is YNNKEL (reference sequence).

The chain employs TRBV4-1 and TRBJ1-6; 7 nucleotides line up with TRBD1. Germline CDR1 reads MGHRA; CDR2 reads YSYEKL. After removal of 0 bases from V and 3 bases from J, the junction contained 5 bases not matched to a gene. The length of the CDR3 is 17 residues. This CDR3 reads CASSQDSGQNYNSPLHF. The CDR3 DNA is TGCGCCAGCAGCCAAGACTCGGGACAGAACTATAATTCACCCCTCCACTTT.

The chain links TRBV7-8 to TRBJ1-5; a possible D gene is TRBD1 (6 bases). Trimming took off 5 bases at V and 6 bases at J, with 17 bases between the two ends. Germline V lookup: CDR1 SGHVS, CDR2 FQNEAQ. The CDR3 covers 15 residues. For the CDR3, the DNA is TGTGCCAGCAGCCTCTTAGGGGGGGCGGCTCAGCCCCAGCATTTT. The encoded protein is CASSLLGGAAQPQHF.

This chain links TRBV5-6 with TRBJ1-1; TRBD1 might be the D (6 bases). Per germline, CDR1 SGHDT and CDR2 YYEEEE. V gave up 2 bases and J gave up 1 base, with 9 bases separating them. This CDR3 spans 14 amino acids. Here the CDR3 reads CASSFRTANTEAFF. The CDR3 nucleotides are TGTGCCAGCAGCTTTCGGACAGCGAACACTGAAGCTTTCTTT.

The chain is built from TRBV30 and TRBJ2-7, with D perhaps TRBD1 (5 bases). The CDR3 extends over 14 amino acids. Trimming pared 5 bases from V and 5 bases from J, leaving 19 bases between. CDR1 is GTSNPN, CDR2 SVGIG, per germline (reference sequence). The CDR3 is CAWDAGMKKNEQYF. CDR3 bases: TGTGCCTGGGACGCAGGGATGAAGAAAAACGAGCAGTACTTC.

In this sample, this clone turned up once. The rearrangement uses TRBV5-5 and TRBJ2-2; no clear D gene. CDR3 length: 15 amino acids. Germline values: CDR1 SGHKS, CDR2 YYEKEE (reference sequence). V lost 1 base to trimming and J lost 5 bases, with 12 bases between them. The CDR3 here is CASSLLQLGTGELFF. The DNA of the CDR3 is TGTGCCAGCAGCTTGTTACAGCTCGGGACCGGGGAGCTGTTTTTT.

This chain uses TRBV14 with TRBJ1-1, with a tentative D call TRBD1 (5 bases). CDR3 size: 15 residues. CDR1 is SGHDN, CDR2 FVKESK, per germline. Between the trimmed V and J ends, which lost 2 bases and 0 bases, there was a span of 10 bases. The DNA for the CDR3 is TGTGCCAGCAGCCAACAGGGCCGCATGAACACTGAAGCTTTCTTT. Protein product: CASSQQGRMNTEAFF.